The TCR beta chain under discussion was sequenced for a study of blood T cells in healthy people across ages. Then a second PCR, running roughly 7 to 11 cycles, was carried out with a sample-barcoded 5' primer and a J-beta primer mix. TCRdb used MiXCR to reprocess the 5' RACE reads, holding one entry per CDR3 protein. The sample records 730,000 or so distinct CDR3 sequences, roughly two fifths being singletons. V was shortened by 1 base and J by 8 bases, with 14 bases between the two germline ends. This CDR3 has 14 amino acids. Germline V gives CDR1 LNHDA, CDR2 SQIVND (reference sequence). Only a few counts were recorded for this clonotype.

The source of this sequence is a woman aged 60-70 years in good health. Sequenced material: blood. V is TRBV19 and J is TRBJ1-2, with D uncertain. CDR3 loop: CASSIGSSSRGYTF. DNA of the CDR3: TGTGCCAGTAGTATAGGGAGCTCATCTCGGGGCTACACCTTC. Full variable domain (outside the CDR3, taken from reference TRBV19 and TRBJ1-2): DGGITQSPKYLFRKEGQNVTLSCEQNLNHDAMYWYRQDPGQGLRLIYYSQIVNDFQKGDIAEGYSVSREKKESFPLTVTSAQKNPTAFYLCASSIGSSSRGYTFGSGTRLTVV.